These T cell receptor beta chains were read from a single sample in a study of cytomegalovirus exposure and HLA in healthy donors. The method was immunoSEQ multiplex PCR; TCRdb's version includes in-frame clones alone and lacks a portion of them. The sample gives roughly 34,000 clones, roughly 69% of which show up once; approximately 7% is in the top ten. Sequenced sample: PBMCs. These receptors were obtained from a man aged 30-40 years in good health and CMV-seronegative. Each CDR3 is given with its conserved first and last residue. The D gene is left open where the match is weak. Clone sizes are given selectively: once, few, many, or a class where the clone is expanded.

j_call d_call v_call clone_size cdr3_nt cdr3_aa
TRBJ2-7 TRBD2 TRBV4-3 NA TGCGCCAGCAGCCAGGGTAGGCGGGGGGGCCAAGGGGAGCAGTACTTC CASSQGRRGGQGEQYF
TRBJ1-5 TRBD1 TRBV5-1 NA TGCGCCAGCAGCACCAGGGACAGCAATAAGTCGCATAGCAATCAGCCCCAGCATTTT CASSTRDSNKSHSNQPQHF
TRBJ2-7 NA TRBV6-1 NA TGTGCCAGCAGTGAAGCGAGGCGGGAGCAGTACTTC CASSEARREQYF
TRBJ1-2 TRBD1 TRBV7-9 NA TGTGCCAGCAGCTTGGACAGGGGGCGCGTCTATGGCTACACCTTC CASSLDRGRVYGYTF
TRBJ2-7 TRBD1 TRBV7-6 NA TGTGCCAGCAGCCTCGGAACAGGGGGATTGCAAGAGCAGTACTTC CASSLGTGGLQEQYF
TRBJ2-2 NA TRBV6-1 once TGTGCCAGCCGTATCTACACCGGGGAGCTGTTTTTT CASRIYTGELFF
TRBJ1-5 NA TRBV6-5 NA TGTGCCAGCAGTTATGGGGCAAATAGCAATCAGCCCCAGCATTTT CASSYGANSNQPQHF
TRBJ1-2 NA TRBV28 NA TGTGCCAGCAGTACCCTCACAGGGAGGGGTGGCTACACCTTC CASSTLTGRGGYTF
TRBJ2-1 TRBD2 TRBV7-2 NA TGTGCCAGCAGTTTTAGCGGGGGGAGGAATGAGCAGTTCTTC CASSFSGGRNEQFF
TRBJ2-7 TRBD1 TRBV9 NA TGTGCCAGCAGCTCCCGGGACAGGGGAGCCTACGAGCAGTACTTC CASSSRDRGAYEQYF
TRBJ2-1 NA TRBV5-4 NA TGTGCCAGCAGCGCTCATACAGGGTGGGGAAGTAACAATGAGCAGTTCTTC CASSAHTGWGSNNEQFF
TRBJ2-3 TRBD1 TRBV6-1 medium-sized TGTGCCAGCAGTGAGGGACAGGGGCCAGATACGCAGTATTTT CASSEGQGPDTQYF
TRBJ1-1 NA TRBV7-9 NA TGTGCCAGCAGCTTAGCGCAGGGACTGGCGAACACTGAAGCTTTCTTT CASSLAQGLANTEAFF
TRBJ2-7 NA TRBV13 NA TGTGCCAGCAGCTCCCCACAGGGTACCGAGCAGTACTTC CASSSPQGTEQYF
TRBJ2-5 TRBD2 TRBV28 once TGTGCCAGCAGTTTTTGGTTATCGGGGGGGTTAGAGACCCAGTACTTC CASSFWLSGGLETQYF
TRBJ1-6 NA TRBV6-5 NA TGTGCCAGCAGGCACAGGGATAATTCACCCCTCCACTTT CASRHRDNSPLHF